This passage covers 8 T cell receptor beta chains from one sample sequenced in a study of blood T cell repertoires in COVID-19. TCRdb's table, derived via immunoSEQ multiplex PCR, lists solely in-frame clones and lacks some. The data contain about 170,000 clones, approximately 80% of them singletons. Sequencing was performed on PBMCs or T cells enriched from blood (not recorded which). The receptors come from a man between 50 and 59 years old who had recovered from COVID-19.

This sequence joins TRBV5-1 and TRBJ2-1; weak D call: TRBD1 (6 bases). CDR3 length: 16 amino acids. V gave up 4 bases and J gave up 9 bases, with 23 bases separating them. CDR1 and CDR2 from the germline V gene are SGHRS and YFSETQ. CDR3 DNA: TGCGCCAGCAGCAGTGTAGGCGGTGGCAGGGGAACTGAGCAGTTCTTC. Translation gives CASSSVGGGRGTEQFF.

The CDR3 coding sequence is TGTGCCAGCAGCTTGCAGTCTGAAGCTTTCTTT. Protein sequence: CASSLQSEAFF. The gene calls are TRBV5-6 and TRBJ1-1, with unresolved D. This CDR3 region has 11 residues. Germline-derived CDR1 and CDR2 are SGHDT and YYEEEE. Trimming removed 1 base at V and 6 bases at J, with 4 bases between.

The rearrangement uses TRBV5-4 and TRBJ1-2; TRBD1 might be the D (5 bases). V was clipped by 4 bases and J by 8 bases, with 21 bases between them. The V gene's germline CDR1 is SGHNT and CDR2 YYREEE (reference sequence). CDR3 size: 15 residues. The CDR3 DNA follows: TGTGCCAGCAGCGCTTTCCGTCGACAGAGGTGGGGCTACACCTTC. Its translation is CASSAFRRQRWGYTF.

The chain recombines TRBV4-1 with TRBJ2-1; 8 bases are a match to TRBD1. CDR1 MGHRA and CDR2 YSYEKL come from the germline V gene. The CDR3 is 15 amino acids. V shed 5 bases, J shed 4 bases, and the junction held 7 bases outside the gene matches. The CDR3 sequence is CASSSGQAGYNEQFF. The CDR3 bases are TGCGCCAGCAGCTCGGGACAGGCGGGATACAATGAGCAGTTCTTC.

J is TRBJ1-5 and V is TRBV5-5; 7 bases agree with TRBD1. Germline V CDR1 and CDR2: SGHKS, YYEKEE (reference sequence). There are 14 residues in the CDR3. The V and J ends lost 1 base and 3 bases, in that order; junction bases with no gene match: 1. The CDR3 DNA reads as TGTGCCAGCAGCTTGACAGGGGACAATCAGCCCCAGCATTTT. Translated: CASSLTGDNQPQHF.

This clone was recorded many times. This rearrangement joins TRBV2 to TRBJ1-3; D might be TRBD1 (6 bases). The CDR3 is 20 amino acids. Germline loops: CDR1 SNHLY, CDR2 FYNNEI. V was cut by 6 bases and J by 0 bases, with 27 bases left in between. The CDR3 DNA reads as TGTGCCAGCAGGCTAACGCGAGGACAGTTTTCCTTCAGCTCTGGAAACACCATATATTTT. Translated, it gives CASRLTRGQFSFSSGNTIYF.

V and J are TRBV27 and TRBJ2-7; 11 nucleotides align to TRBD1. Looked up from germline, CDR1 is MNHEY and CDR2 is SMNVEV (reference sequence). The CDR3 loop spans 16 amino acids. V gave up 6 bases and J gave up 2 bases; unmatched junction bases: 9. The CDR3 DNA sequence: TGTGCCAGCAGCCATTCCCCGGGACAGGGGGCCTACGAGCAGTACTTC. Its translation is CASSHSPGQGAYEQYF.

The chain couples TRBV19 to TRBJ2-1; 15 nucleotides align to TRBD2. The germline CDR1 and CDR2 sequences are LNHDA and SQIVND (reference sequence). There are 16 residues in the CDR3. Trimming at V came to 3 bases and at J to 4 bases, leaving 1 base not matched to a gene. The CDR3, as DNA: TGTGCCAGTAGTATCGGGACTAGCGGGGGGTACAATGAGCAGTTCTTC. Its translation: CASSIGTSGGYNEQFF. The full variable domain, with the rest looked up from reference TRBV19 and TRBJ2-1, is DGGITQSPKYLFRKEGQNVTLSCEQNLNHDAMYWYRQDPGQGLRLIYYSQIVNDFQKGDIAEGYSVSREKKESFPLTVTSAQKNPTAFYLCASSIGTSGGYNEQFFGPGTRLTVL.